The present T cell receptor (beta chain) was sequenced within a study of T cell changes during pregnancy in multiple sclerosis. The CDR3 consists of 15 residues. In germline, CDR1 is SGHTA, CDR2 FQGNSA. V dropped 5 bases and J dropped 0 bases, with 13 bases sitting between them. Produced via immunoSEQ multiplex PCR; TCRdb's table is partial and in-frame only. The sample yields 75,000 to 100,000 clones, about nine tenths seen once. This chain uses TRBV7-2 with TRBJ2-5, with D possibly TRBD1 on 5 matching bases. This clonotype was sampled from a female donor in good health, enrolled as a control in a pregnancy study. This specimen was peripheral blood, taken in the second trimester of pregnancy. The CDR3 DNA reads TGTGCCAGCAGCCTCGATCAGGGATACCAAGAGACCCAGTACTTC. Protein: CASSLDQGYQETQYF.